Sequencing of this T cell receptor beta chain was carried out in a study of PD-L1 blockade in urothelial cancer. The CDR3 is 14 residues long. V was clipped by 0 bases and J by 8 bases, with 11 bases between them. CDR1 SGHRS and CDR2 YFSETQ come from the germline V gene. The time point was: peripheral blood 6 weeks after treatment start. Measured with immunoSEQ multiplex PCR; TCRdb has only the in-frame clones, and not every one. Of around 33,000 clones in the sample, roughly nine tenths were seen once. As to this clone: This sample also contains other DNA sequences that code for the same CDR3.

This TCR was recovered from an elderly man with urothelial cancer. The rearrangement links TRBV5-1 to TRBJ1-4, with D possibly being TRBD1 (5 bases). Source: PBMCs, taken around atezolizumab (anti-PD-L1) treatment. The CDR3 region has the DNA TGCGCCAGCAGCTTGGGTCAGGGAGGGGAAAAACTGTTTTTT. Residues: CASSLGQGGEKLFF.